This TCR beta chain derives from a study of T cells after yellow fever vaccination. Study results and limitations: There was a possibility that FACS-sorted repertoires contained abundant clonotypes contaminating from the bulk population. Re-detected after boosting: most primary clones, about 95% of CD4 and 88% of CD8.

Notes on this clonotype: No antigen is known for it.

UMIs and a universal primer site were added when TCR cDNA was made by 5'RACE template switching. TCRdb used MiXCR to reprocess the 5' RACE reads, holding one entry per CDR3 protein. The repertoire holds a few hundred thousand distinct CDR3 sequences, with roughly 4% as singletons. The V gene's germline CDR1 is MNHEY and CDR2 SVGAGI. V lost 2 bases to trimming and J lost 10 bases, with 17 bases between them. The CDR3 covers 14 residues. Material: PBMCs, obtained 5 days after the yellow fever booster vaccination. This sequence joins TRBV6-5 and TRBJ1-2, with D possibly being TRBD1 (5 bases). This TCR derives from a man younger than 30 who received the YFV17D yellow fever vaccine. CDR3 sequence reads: CASSYGGALIDYTF. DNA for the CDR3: TGTGCCAGCAGTTACGGAGGGGCGCTTATAGACTACACCTTC.